The 20 T cell receptor beta chains below all came from one sample that was sequenced in a study of shared clonotypes between healthy human individuals (TCRdb year 2020). For the CD8 naive samples, CD45RO-negative cells were positively selected for CCR7, yielding a CD45RA+CCR7+ population from which TemRA cells were excluded. The library came from the immunoSEQ multiplex PCR assay. The immuneACCESS repertoire file appears here via TCRdb, limited to in-frame rearrangements. These files lack a portion of the clones; in checked studies, under half of the deficit traces to unresolved V genes, and the cause of the others is not known. This sample holds fewer than 800,000 clones; around 90% were observed only once. Of the sample, about a quarter is held by the ten largest clones. Sequencing was carried out using naive CD8+ T cells sorted from blood. Read against the paper, the sample's cell subset or site label means: CD45RA+CCR7+. These receptors came from a man aged 25 to 45 in good health.

The rearrangement links TRBV11-3 to TRBJ1-1; TRBD1 might be the D (5 bases). V lost 3 bases to trimming and J lost 1 base, with 21 bases between them. The germline V gene has CDR1 SGHNT and CDR2 YENEEA. CDR3 length: 18 residues. The CDR3 here is CASSLLAWGYCPNTEAFF. CDR3 coding DNA: TGTGCCAGCAGCTTGTTAGCTTGGGGGTACTGCCCGAACACTGAAGCTTTCTTT.

The genes are TRBV27 and TRBJ2-7; 8 bases align to TRBD1. The J segment lost 2 bases and the V segment lost 6 bases, leaving 6 bases of the junction unmatched. There are 14 residues in the CDR3. Germline V gene data show CDR1 as MNHEY and CDR2 as SMNVEV (reference sequence). The CDR3 loop reads CASRSGTGTYEQYF. CDR3 nucleotides: TGTGCCAGCAGATCCGGGACAGGCACCTACGAGCAGTACTTC.

In its sample, this clone was seen once. The chain couples TRBV7-8 to TRBJ2-5, with D tentatively TRBD1 or TRBD2 (5 bases each). The ends were cut back, 7 bases at V and 2 bases at J, with 17 bases in the middle. The length of the CDR3 is 15 residues. Per germline, CDR1 SGHVS and CDR2 FQNEAQ. The DNA for the CDR3 is TGTGCCAGCACCCGGGACCTCGGGTTACAAGAGACCCAGTACTTC. It yields the protein CASTRDLGLQETQYF.

The chain recombines TRBV5-1 with TRBJ2-3, with 7 bases lining up with TRBD1. There are 14 residues in the CDR3. Per the germline V gene, CDR1 is SGHRS and CDR2 is YFSETQ. Losses at the gene ends were 2 bases for V and 3 bases for J; bases not matched to a gene: 3. The CDR3 is CASSFDRATDTQYF. In nucleotides, the CDR3 is TGCGCCAGCAGCTTTGACAGGGCGACAGATACGCAGTATTTT.

The genes are TRBV9 and TRBJ2-1; tentatively, D is TRBD1 (7 bases). Trimming removed 0 bases from V and 6 bases from J, with 10 bases in between. Germline V gene sequence: CDR1 SGDLS, CDR2 YYNGEE. CDR3 length: 14 residues. DNA of the CDR3: TGTGCCAGCAGCGTAGTCCAGGGGGGCAATGAGCAGTTCTTC. Its protein product is CASSVVQGGNEQFF.

The V gene is TRBV11-2, the J gene TRBJ2-7; D gene uncertain. The V end lost 1 base, the J end lost 5 bases, and 9 bases lay between the germline ends. Germline V gene data show CDR1 as SGHAT and CDR2 as FQNNGV. This CDR3 has 13 residues. The CDR3 DNA sequence: TGTGCCAGCAGCTTAGGGTATGGCCACGAGCAGTACTTC. This gives the protein CASSLGYGHEQYF.

The CDR3 region has the DNA TGTGCCAGCAGTGACAGAGCCAAAAACATTCAGTACTTC. Its protein product is CASSDRAKNIQYF. The rearrangement uses TRBV27 and TRBJ2-4, with D maybe TRBD1 (5 bases). Per the germline V gene, CDR1 is MNHEY and CDR2 is SMNVEV (reference sequence). This CDR3 spans 13 amino acids. Trimming left V 5 bases short and J 0 bases short, with 5 bases between.

V usage is TRBV28 and J usage is TRBJ2-7, with D tentatively TRBD1 (6 bases). The CDR3 contains 14 residues. Trimming shortened V by 6 bases and J by 4 bases, and 16 bases separated the two germline ends. Germline CDR1 reads MDHEN; CDR2 reads SYDVKM. The CDR3 here is CASRGAGKKYEQYF. CDR3 coding DNA: TGTGCCAGCAGGGGGGCCGGGAAAAAATACGAGCAGTACTTC.

This chain links TRBV6-5 with TRBJ1-5; no clear D. The CDR3 totals 15 residues. The V gene lost 2 bases and the J gene lost 1 base, with 9 bases spanning the gap. The germline V gene encodes CDR1 MNHEY and CDR2 SVGAGI. CDR3 coding DNA: TGTGCCAGCAGTTACACCCGAGGCAGCAATCAGCCCCAGCATTTT. It encodes CASSYTRGSNQPQHF.

The J gene is TRBJ2-7, the V gene TRBV9; D is possibly TRBD1 or TRBD2 (6 bases each). CDR1 is SGDLS, CDR2 YYNGEE, per germline. The CDR3 has 14 residues. V lost 1 base, J lost 9 bases, and 17 bases lay in between. The CDR3 bases are TGTGCCAGCAGCGTATCAGGGGACTTACGTGTGCAGTACTTC. Its translation is CASSVSGDLRVQYF. The whole variable domain, filled in from reference TRBV9 and TRBJ2-7, reads DSGVTQTPKHLITATGQRVTLRCSPRSGDLSVYWYQQSLDQGLQFLIQYYNGEERAKGNILERFSAQQFPDLHSELNLSSLELGDSALYFCASSVSGDLRVQYFGPGTRLTVT.

This rearrangement joins TRBV7-9 to TRBJ2-1; 10 bases are a match to TRBD2. The CDR3 length is 18 residues. Germline CDR1 reads SEHNR; CDR2 reads FQNEAQ (reference sequence). V gave up 5 bases and J gave up 4 bases; unmatched junction bases: 14. In nucleotides, the CDR3 is TGTGCCAGCAGCCTAGGTCCGGTTCTAGCGGGAGTATACAATGAGCAGTTCTTC. Residues: CASSLGPVLAGVYNEQFF.

This clone was seen once. This chain joins TRBV4-1 and TRBJ2-3, with 9 bases fitting TRBD2. Germline V gives CDR1 MGHRA, CDR2 YSYEKL. V trimming: 4 bases; J trimming: 4 bases; junction bases outside the gene matches: 6. The CDR3 length is 15 residues. The CDR3 reads CASSPGLASPDTQYF. Written as DNA, the CDR3 is TGCGCCAGCAGCCCGGGACTAGCTTCCCCAGATACGCAGTATTTT.

A remark on this clone: A much larger clone differs by one base, so this may be a read error. Other DNA sequences in the same sample also yield this CDR3. This sequence joins TRBV19 and TRBJ2-7; a weak D match, TRBD2 (6 bases). V lost 3 bases and J lost 7, with 10 bases in between. The CDR3 spans 12 residues. Germline V lookup: CDR1 LNHDA, CDR2 SQIVND (reference sequence). CDR3 in amino acids: CASSIGSYEQYF. The CDR3 bases are TGTGCCAGTAGTATCGGGAGTTATGAGCAGTACTTC.

This clone was counted between two and nine times. The V gene is TRBV2, the J gene TRBJ1-5, with a possible D match to TRBD1 (6 bases). This CDR3 region has 15 residues. V gave up 6 bases and J gave up 4 bases, with 16 bases separating them. CDR1 is SNHLY, CDR2 FYNNEI, per germline. The CDR3 spells CASSPGGARNQPQHF. The DNA of the CDR3 is TGTGCCAGCAGCCCCGGGGGGGCGAGGAATCAGCCCCAGCATTTT.

The chain carries TRBV11-2 and TRBJ2-2; the D call may be TRBD1 or TRBD2 (5 bases each). CDR1 is SGHAT and CDR2 is FQNNGV in the germline V gene. The CDR3 extends over 14 amino acids. Trimming cost V 1 base and J 4 bases, with 7 bases left between them. The CDR3 nucleotides are TGTGCCAGCAGCTTAGTGGGGGTCACCGGGGAGCTGTTTTTT. This encodes CASSLVGVTGELFF.

This clone appeared a single time. The chain combines TRBV4-1 with TRBJ1-2, with TRBD1 matching over 9 bases. Unmatched junction bases numbered 7, after V lost 3 bases and J lost 2 bases. CDR3 length: 16 amino acids. Germline CDR1 is MGHRA and CDR2 is YSYEKL. The CDR3 region has the DNA TGCGCCAGCAGCCATTTACAGGGGGCGCCGAACTATGGCTACACCTTC. It is translated as CASSHLQGAPNYGYTF.

The chain has TRBV7-8 and TRBJ2-7; D assignment may be TRBD1 or TRBD2 (5 bases each). V was trimmed by 6 bases and J by 3 bases, leaving 21 bases between them. This CDR3 contains 16 residues. Germline-derived CDR1 and CDR2 are SGHVS and FQNEAQ. CDR3 amino acids: CASRPPGPEDYYEQYF. The DNA for the CDR3 is TGTGCCAGCAGGCCCCCGGGGCCCGAGGATTACTACGAGCAGTACTTC.

This clone occurred a few times. This chain joins TRBV30 and TRBJ1-1; D call uncertain. CDR3 length equals 13 residues. Germline values: CDR1 GTSNPN, CDR2 SVGIG (reference sequence). Trimming removed 0 bases at V and 5 bases at J, with 10 bases between. CDR3 amino acids: CAWSVHGGTEAFF. CDR3 sequence (DNA): TGTGCCTGGAGTGTACATGGCGGTACTGAAGCTTTCTTT.

The chain couples TRBV13 to TRBJ2-7; D might be TRBD1 (5 bases). Germline V gene data show CDR1 as PRHDT and CDR2 as FYEKMQ (reference sequence). The CDR3 runs 12 residues. V shed 5 bases and J shed 6 bases, with 11 bases lying between them. CDR3 nucleotide sequence: TGTGCCAGCAGCCCAAGGGGTGGCGAGCAGTACTTC. It codes for CASSPRGGEQYF.

The sample holds a few counts of this clone. V and J are TRBV2 and TRBJ2-7; D is unclear. Trimming left V 7 bases short and J 2 bases short, with 9 bases between. CDR1 and CDR2 from the germline V gene are SNHLY and FYNNEI. The CDR3 runs to 12 residues. The CDR3 DNA follows: TGTGCCAGCACTAGGCAGCCCTACGAGCAGTACTTC. Its translation: CASTRQPYEQYF. The whole variable domain, filled in from reference TRBV2 and TRBJ2-7, reads EPEVTQTPSHQVTQMGQEVILRCVPISNHLYFYWYRQILGQKVEFLVSFYNNEISEKSEIFDDQFSVERPDGSNFTLKIRSTKLEDSAMYFCASTRQPYEQYFGPGTRLTVT.